The rows below give T cell receptor beta chains drawn from one sample of a study of cytomegalovirus exposure and HLA in healthy donors. Produced via immunoSEQ multiplex PCR; TCRdb's table is partial and in-frame only. The repertoire holds approximately 300,000 clones, with 86% as singletons. Source material: PBMCs. All receptors derive from a woman between 18 and 29 years old in good health and CMV-seronegative. Both conserved end residues are part of each CDR3. A D gene is named only where the DNA matches it firmly. A clone size is listed for some rows: how often the clone was seen (once, few, many), or a class if it is expanded.

>NA|NA|TRBJ2-4|TRBV25-1
CASSESFRDIQYF
TGTGCCAGCAGTGAAAGTTTTCGGGACATTCAGTACTTC
>NA|NA|TRBJ1-2|TRBV6-5
CASSPSGSEIYGYTF
TGTGCCAGCAGTCCCTCGGGATCTGAGATCTATGGCTACACCTTC
>TRBD2|NA|TRBJ2-7|TRBV28
CASSLGTSGSLFEQYF
TGTGCCAGCAGTTTAGGTACTAGCGGGAGTCTCTTCGAGCAGTACTTC
>TRBD2|NA|TRBJ2-7|TRBV28
CASRPGLAIPYEQYF
TGTGCCAGCAGGCCGGGACTAGCGATCCCCTACGAGCAGTACTTC
>TRBD1|NA|TRBJ1-4|TRBV7-2
CASSLAQGILNEKLFF
TGTGCCAGCAGCTTAGCACAGGGGATTTTAAATGAAAAACTGTTTTTT
>TRBD1|NA|TRBJ1-5|TRBV2
CASKGGGTGLGQSSNQPQHF
TGTGCCAGCAAAGGTGGGGGGACAGGGCTAGGACAATCTAGCAATCAGCCCCAGCATTTT
>NA|few|TRBJ1-2|TRBV18
CASSEDRAYGYTF
TGTGCCAGCTCAGAGGACAGAGCCTATGGCTACACCTTC
>TRBD2|NA|TRBJ2-2|TRBV19
CASSTSGNTGELFF
TGTGCCAGTAGTACTAGCGGGAACACCGGGGAGCTGTTTTTT
>TRBD2|NA|TRBJ2-1|TRBV27
CASSLGGGRVPNEQFF
TGTGCCAGCAGTTTAGGTGGCGGGAGGGTCCCTAATGAGCAGTTCTTC
>NA|NA|TRBJ2-6|TRBV27
CASSSSKISGANVLTF
TGTGCCAGCAGTTCCTCTAAGATCTCTGGGGCCAACGTCCTGACTTTC
>TRBD1|NA|TRBJ2-7|TRBV5-1
CASSFGHGTGGSYEQYF
TGCGCCAGCAGCTTCGGACATGGGACAGGGGGCTCCTACGAGCAGTACTTC
>NA|NA|TRBJ2-2|TRBV6-5
CASSTGSTGELFF
TGTGCCAGCAGCACTGGGAGCACCGGGGAGCTGTTTTTT
>TRBD1|NA|TRBJ2-1|TRBV6-1
CATSVDRGWNEQFF
TGTGCCACCTCGGTGGACAGGGGTTGGAATGAGCAGTTCTTC
>TRBD2|NA|TRBJ2-1|TRBV6-4
CASSASGSEQFF
TGTGCCAGCAGTGCCAGCGGGAGTGAGCAGTTCTTC
>TRBD2|once|TRBJ2-3|TRBV6-1
CASASGRFFTDTQYF
TGTGCCAGCGCTAGCGGGAGGTTCTTCACAGATACGCAGTATTTT
>TRBD1|once|TRBJ1-3|TRBV28
CASSSDDRVIRGHTIYF
TGTGCCAGCAGTTCCGACGACAGGGTAATTCGCGGACACACCATATATTTT
>NA|NA|TRBJ2-7|TRBV4-3
CASSQDQGFSYEQYF
TGCGCCAGCAGCCAAGACCAGGGCTTCTCCTACGAGCAGTACTTC
>TRBD1|NA|TRBJ1-1|TRBV11-2
CASSFQGATEAFF
TGTGCCAGCAGCTTCCAGGGGGCAACTGAAGCTTTCTTT
>TRBD2|NA|TRBJ2-1|TRBV4-1
CASSQDLADTYNEQFF
TGCGCCAGCAGCCAAGATCTAGCGGACACCTACAATGAGCAGTTCTTC
>NA|NA|TRBJ1-2|TRBV10-3
CAITETGPGGYTF
TGTGCCATCACAGAGACAGGCCCAGGGGGCTACACCTTC
>NA|NA|TRBJ2-7|TRBV19
CASSITTGNEQYF
TGTGCCAGTAGTATAACCACAGGAAACGAGCAGTACTTC
>NA|NA|TRBJ2-2|TRBV7-3
CASSQQGPSNTGELFF
TGTGCCAGCAGCCAACAGGGCCCATCAAACACCGGGGAGCTGTTTTTT
>TRBD2|NA|TRBJ2-3|TRBV7-2
CASSPTSGRVGDTQYF
TGTGCCAGCAGCCCTACTAGCGGGAGGGTCGGAGATACGCAGTATTTT
>TRBD1|few|TRBJ2-5|TRBV7-6
CASSYPGGTQYF
TGTGCCAGCAGCTACCCAGGGGGAACCCAGTACTTC
>TRBD2|NA|TRBJ2-5|TRBV27
CASSPKLAGQETQYF
TGTGCCAGCAGTCCAAAACTAGCGGGACAAGAGACCCAGTACTTC
>NA|NA|TRBJ2-7|TRBV7-9
CASSPGYEGRGVGYEQYF
TGTGCCAGCAGCCCCGGATATGAGGGGCGGGGAGTTGGATACGAGCAGTACTTC
>NA|NA|TRBJ1-5|TRBV18
CASSKEGAASQPQHF
TGTGCCAGCTCAAAGGAAGGGGCGGCTAGTCAGCCCCAGCATTTT
>TRBD1|NA|TRBJ2-1|TRBV7-9
CASSLRQGHNEQFF
TGTGCCAGCAGCTTACGACAGGGGCACAATGAGCAGTTCTTC
>TRBD2|NA|TRBJ2-1|TRBV5-6
CASSFGTSGRVHNEQFF
TGTGCCAGCAGCTTCGGGACTAGCGGGAGGGTCCACAATGAGCAGTTCTTC
>TRBD2|NA|TRBJ2-5|TRBV9
CASSARTSGQETQYF
TGTGCCAGCAGCGCCCGGACTAGCGGGCAAGAGACCCAGTACTTC
>NA|NA|TRBJ2-7|TRBV28
CASSKGYEQYF
TGTGCCAGCAGCAAGGGGTACGAGCAGTACTTC
>TRBD1|NA|TRBJ2-6|TRBV4-1
CASTPGQGYSGANVLTF
TGCGCCAGCACTCCGGGACAGGGATACTCTGGGGCCAACGTCCTGACTTTC
>TRBD1|NA|TRBJ1-4|TRBV2
CASSEVFFGQGTKEEEKLFF
TGTGCCAGCAGTGAGGTGTTCTTCGGACAGGGAACAAAAGAAGAGGAAAAACTGTTTTTT
>NA|NA|TRBJ1-2|TRBV5-1
CASSLASGLNYGYTF
TGCGCCAGCAGCTTGGCTTCGGGGTTAAACTATGGCTACACCTTC
>NA|NA|TRBJ2-3|TRBV4-3
CASSQGRLANTDTQYF
TGCGCCAGCAGCCAAGGCCGGCTAGCTAACACAGATACGCAGTATTTT
>TRBD1|NA|TRBJ2-2|TRBV18
CASSPTGQGAGGELFF
TGTGCCAGCTCACCTACGGGACAGGGGGCCGGCGGGGAGCTGTTTTTT
>TRBD1|NA|TRBJ2-7|TRBV19
CASSIGQGAKYEQYF
TGTGCCAGTAGTATCGGTCAGGGGGCAAAGTACGAGCAGTACTTC
>NA|NA|TRBJ2-7|TRBV13
CASSSLWGVPREQYF
TGTGCCAGCAGCTCCCTTTGGGGCGTACCGAGAGAGCAGTACTTC
>NA|NA|TRBJ2-2|TRBV5-1
CASSSVGRSPTGELFF
TGCGCCAGCAGCTCCGTAGGGAGGTCGCCCACCGGGGAGCTGTTTTTT
>NA|few|TRBJ2-2|TRBV28
CPQGGGTGELFF
TGTCCCCAGGGGGGTGGCACCGGGGAGCTGTTTTTT